This TCR beta chain came from a study of blood T cell repertoires in COVID-19. The wider study: The study drew acute and convalescent COVID-19 samples from the United States, Italy and Spain. Sample material is recorded as cDNA or gDNA derived from T cells, B-cell-depleted T cells, or PBMCs.

The protocol was immunoSEQ multiplex PCR, while the TCRdb copy is restricted to in-frame clones and leaves out a portion. This table has some 140,000 clones, 86% appearing once. This CDR3 is 15 amino acids long. Germline CDR1 and CDR2: SGHRS and YFSETQ. V shed 2 bases and J 4 bases; nucleotides not matched to a gene: 5. The sequenced sample consisted of peripheral blood. This sequence was found in a woman aged 45-59 years who had recovered from COVID-19. This chain links TRBV5-1 with TRBJ1-2, with 10 positions matching TRBD1. CDR3 DNA: TGCGCCAGCAGCTTAGGGACAGGGGTGGCCTATGGCTACACCTTC. Its translation: CASSLGTGVAYGYTF.